This T cell receptor beta chain was captured by sequencing in a study of blood T cell repertoires in COVID-19. The wider study: Both acute and convalescent COVID-19 samples were obtained from the United States, Italy and Spain. From T cells, B-cell-depleted T cells, or PBMCs came the material, which was cDNA or gDNA.

The CDR3 has 13 amino acids. The junction had 5 bases not matched to a gene; V was cut back by 6 bases and J by 7 bases. Germline assignment: CDR1 MDHEN and CDR2 SYDVKM. In the original workflow: Amplified reference gene primers provided the basis for estimating nucleated cell counts. Measured with immunoSEQ multiplex PCR; TCRdb has only the in-frame clones, and not every one. The D gene and trimming were derived from the DNA, and the V and J assignments and clone size from that table. The sample has 88,000 or so clones; about 76% are singletons. This chain joins TRBV28 and TRBJ2-2; 7 bases align to TRBD1. This clonotype originated in a human donor in a cohort sampled during active COVID-19. Sequenced: peripheral blood. CDR3 in amino acids: CASRTTGFGELFF. In nucleotides, the CDR3 is TGTGCCAGCAGAACGACAGGGTTCGGGGAGCTGTTTTTT.